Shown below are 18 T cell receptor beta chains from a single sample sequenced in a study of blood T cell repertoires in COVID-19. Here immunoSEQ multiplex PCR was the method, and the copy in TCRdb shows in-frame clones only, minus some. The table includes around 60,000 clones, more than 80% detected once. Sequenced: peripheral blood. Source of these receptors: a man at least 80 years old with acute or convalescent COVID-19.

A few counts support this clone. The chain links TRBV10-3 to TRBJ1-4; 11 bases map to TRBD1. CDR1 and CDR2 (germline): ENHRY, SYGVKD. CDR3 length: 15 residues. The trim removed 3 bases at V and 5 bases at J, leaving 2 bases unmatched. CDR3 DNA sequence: TGTGCCATCAGTGACCGGGACAGGGGGAATGAAAAACTGTTTTTT. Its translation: CAISDRDRGNEKLFF.

The CDR3 DNA is TGTGCCACCAGCAGACCTTACAGGGGGCTGAATGGCTACACCTTC. Encoded protein: CATSRPYRGLNGYTF. V usage is TRBV15 and J usage is TRBJ1-2; the match to TRBD1 covers 9 bases. Trimming removed 2 bases from V and 6 bases from J; junction bases left unmatched: 7. This CDR3 contains 15 residues. Germline V CDR1 and CDR2: LNHNV, YYDKDF (reference sequence).

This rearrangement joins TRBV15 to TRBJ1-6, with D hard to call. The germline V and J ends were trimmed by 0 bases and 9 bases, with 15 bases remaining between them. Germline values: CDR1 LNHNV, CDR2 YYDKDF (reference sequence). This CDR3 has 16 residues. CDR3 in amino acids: CATSRDPRQVSSPLHF. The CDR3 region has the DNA TGTGCCACCAGCAGAGATCCCCGACAAGTCTCTTCACCCCTCCACTTT.

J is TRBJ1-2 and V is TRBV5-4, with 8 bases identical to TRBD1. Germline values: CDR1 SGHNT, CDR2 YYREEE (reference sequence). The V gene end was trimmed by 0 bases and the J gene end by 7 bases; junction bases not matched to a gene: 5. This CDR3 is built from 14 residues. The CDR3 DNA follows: TGTGCCAGCAGCTTGGTAGGACAGGGTGCTGGCTACACCTTC. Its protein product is CASSLVGQGAGYTF.

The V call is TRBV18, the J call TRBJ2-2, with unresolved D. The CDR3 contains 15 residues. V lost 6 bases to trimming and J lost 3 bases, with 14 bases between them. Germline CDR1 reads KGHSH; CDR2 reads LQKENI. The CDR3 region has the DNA TGTGCCAGCTCCCACAGTGAACACGACACCGGGGAGCTGTTTTTT. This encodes CASSHSEHDTGELFF.

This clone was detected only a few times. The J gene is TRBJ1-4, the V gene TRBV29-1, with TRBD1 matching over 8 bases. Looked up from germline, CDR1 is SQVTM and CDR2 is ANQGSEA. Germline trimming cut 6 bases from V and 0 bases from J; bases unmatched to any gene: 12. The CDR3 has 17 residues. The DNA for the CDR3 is TGCAGCGTACTCCTCGGACAGGGCCTTGCAACTAATGAAAAACTGTTTTTT. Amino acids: CSVLLGQGLATNEKLFF.

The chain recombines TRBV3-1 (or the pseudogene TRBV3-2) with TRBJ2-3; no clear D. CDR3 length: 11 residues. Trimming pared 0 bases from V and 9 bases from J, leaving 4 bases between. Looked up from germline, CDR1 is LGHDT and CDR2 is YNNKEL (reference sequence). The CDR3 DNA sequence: TGTGCCAGCAGCCAAGACTACACGCAGTATTTT. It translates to CASSQDYTQYF.

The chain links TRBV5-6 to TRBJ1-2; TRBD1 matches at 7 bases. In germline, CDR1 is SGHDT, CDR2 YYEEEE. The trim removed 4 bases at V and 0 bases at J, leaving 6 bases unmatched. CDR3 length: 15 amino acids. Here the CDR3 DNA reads TGTGCCAGCAGCGAAACAGGGGCCGCTAACTATGGCTACACCTTC. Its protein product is CASSETGAANYGYTF.

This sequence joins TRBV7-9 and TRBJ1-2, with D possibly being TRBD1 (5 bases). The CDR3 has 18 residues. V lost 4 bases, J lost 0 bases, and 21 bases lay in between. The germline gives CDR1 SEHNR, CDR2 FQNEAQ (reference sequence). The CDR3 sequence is CASSSRRQSTKANYGYTF. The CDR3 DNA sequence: TGTGCCAGCAGCTCTAGGAGACAGTCTACAAAAGCTAACTATGGCTACACCTTC.

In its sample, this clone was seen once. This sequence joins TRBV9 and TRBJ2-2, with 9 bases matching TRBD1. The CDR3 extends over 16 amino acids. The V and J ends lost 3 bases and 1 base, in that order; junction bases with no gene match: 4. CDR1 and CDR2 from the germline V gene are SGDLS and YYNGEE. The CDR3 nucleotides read TGTGCCAGCAGCGGAGGGACAGGGATGAACACCGGGGAGCTGTTTTTT. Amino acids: CASSGGTGMNTGELFF.

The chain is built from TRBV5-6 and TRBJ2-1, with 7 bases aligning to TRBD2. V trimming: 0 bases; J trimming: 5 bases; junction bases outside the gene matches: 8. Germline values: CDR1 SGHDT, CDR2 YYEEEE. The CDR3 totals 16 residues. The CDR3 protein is CASSLGAAGNNNEQFF. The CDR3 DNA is TGTGCCAGCAGCTTGGGAGCAGCGGGGAACAACAATGAGCAGTTCTTC. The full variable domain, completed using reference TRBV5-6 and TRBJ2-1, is DAGVTQSPTHLIKTRGQQVTLRCSPKSGHDTVSWYQQALGQGPQFIFQYYEEEERQRGNFPDRFSGHQFPNYSSELNVNALLLGDSALYLCASSLGAAGNNNEQFFGPGTRLTVL.

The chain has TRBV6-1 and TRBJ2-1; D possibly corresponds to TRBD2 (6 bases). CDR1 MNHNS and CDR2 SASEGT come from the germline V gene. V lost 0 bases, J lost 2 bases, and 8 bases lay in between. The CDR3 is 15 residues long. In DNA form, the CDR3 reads TGTGCCAGCAGTGAAGCGGAGGGTGCCTACAATGAGCAGTTCTTC. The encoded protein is CASSEAEGAYNEQFF.

As DNA, the CDR3 is TGTGCCAGCAGTCGGGACAGGGGAAGGATTCTCACCTTC. Translated, it gives CASSRDRGRILTF. The V call is TRBV12-3 or TRBV12-4, the J call TRBJ1-2, with TRBD1 matching over 10 bases. This CDR3 comprises 13 residues. V lost 5 bases and J lost 13; bases outside the gene matches: 10.

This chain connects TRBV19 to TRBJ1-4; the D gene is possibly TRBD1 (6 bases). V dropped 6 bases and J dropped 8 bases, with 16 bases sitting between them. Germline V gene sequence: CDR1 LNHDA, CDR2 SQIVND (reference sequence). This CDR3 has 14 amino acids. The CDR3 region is CASRDWQGYEKLFF. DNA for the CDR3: TGTGCCAGTAGAGATTGGCAGGGGTACGAAAAACTGTTTTTT.

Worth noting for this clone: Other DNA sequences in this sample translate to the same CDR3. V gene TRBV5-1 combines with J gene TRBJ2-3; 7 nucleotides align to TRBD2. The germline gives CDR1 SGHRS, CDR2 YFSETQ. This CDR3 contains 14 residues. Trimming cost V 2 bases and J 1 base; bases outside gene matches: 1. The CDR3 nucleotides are TGCGCCAGCAGCTTAGGACTAGGCACAGATACGCAGTATTTT. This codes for CASSLGLGTDTQYF.

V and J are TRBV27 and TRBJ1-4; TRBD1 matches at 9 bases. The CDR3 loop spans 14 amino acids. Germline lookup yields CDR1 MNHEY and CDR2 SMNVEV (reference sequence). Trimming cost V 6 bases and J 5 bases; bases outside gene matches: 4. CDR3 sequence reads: CASRTDRGNEKLFF. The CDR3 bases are TGTGCCAGCAGAACGGACAGGGGCAATGAAAAACTGTTTTTT.

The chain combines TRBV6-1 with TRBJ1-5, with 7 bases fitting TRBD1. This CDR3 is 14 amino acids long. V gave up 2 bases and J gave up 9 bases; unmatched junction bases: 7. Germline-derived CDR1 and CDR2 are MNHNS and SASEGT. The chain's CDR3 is CASSEYTGERPQHF. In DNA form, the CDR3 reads TGTGCCAGCAGTGAATATACAGGGGAAAGGCCCCAGCATTTT.

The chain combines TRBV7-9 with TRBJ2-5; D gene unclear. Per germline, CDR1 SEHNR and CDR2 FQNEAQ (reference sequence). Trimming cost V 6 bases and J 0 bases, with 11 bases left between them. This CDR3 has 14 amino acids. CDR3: CASSVATYQETQYF. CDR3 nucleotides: TGTGCCAGCAGTGTCGCTACGTACCAAGAGACCCAGTACTTC. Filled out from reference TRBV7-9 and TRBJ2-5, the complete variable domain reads DTGVSQNPRHKITKRGQNVTFRCDPISEHNRLYWYRQTLGQGPEFLTYFQNEAQLEKSRLLSDRFSAERPKGSFSTLEIQRTEQGDSAMYLCASSVATYQETQYFGPGTRLLVL.